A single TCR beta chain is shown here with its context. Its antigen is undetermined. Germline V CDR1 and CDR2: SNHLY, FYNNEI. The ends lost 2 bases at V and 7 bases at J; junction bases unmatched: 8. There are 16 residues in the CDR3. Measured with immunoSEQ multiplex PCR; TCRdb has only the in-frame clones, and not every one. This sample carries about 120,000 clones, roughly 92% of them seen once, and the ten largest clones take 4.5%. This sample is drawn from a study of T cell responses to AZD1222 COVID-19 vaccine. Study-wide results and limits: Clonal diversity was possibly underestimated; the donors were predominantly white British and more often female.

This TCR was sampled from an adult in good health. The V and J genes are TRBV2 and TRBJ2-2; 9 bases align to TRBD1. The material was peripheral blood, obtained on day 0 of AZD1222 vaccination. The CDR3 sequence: CASSENPGQGIGELFF. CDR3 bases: TGTGCCAGCAGTGAAAATCCCGGACAGGGGATCGGGGAGCTGTTTTTT. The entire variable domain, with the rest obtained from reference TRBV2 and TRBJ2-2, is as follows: EPEVTQTPSHQVTQMGQEVILRCVPISNHLYFYWYRQILGQKVEFLVSFYNNEISEKSEIFDDQFSVERPDGSNFTLKIRSTKLEDSAMYFCASSENPGQGIGELFFGEGSRLTVL.